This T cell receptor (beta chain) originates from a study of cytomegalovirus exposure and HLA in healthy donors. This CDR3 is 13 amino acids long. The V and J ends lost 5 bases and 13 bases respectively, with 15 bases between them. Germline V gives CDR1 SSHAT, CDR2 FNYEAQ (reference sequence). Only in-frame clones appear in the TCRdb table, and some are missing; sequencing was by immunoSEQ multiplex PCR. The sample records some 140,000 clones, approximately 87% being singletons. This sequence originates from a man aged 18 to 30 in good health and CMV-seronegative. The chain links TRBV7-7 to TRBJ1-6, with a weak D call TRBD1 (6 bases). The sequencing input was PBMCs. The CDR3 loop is CASSQAVGQPLHF. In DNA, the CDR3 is TGTGCCAGCAGCCAAGCCGTCGGACAGCCCCTCCACTTT.